A selection of T cell receptor beta chains follows, all from one sample in a study of cytomegalovirus exposure and HLA in healthy donors. Sequencing used immunoSEQ multiplex PCR; TCRdb keeps in-frame clones, though not all of them. The profile covers some 130,000 clones, with just under 90% appearing a single time and about 5% taken by the ten largest. The source material was PBMCs. The receptors derive from a woman aged 25 to 39 in good health and CMV-seronegative. CDR3s include the opening cysteine and the closing phenylalanine or tryptophan. Fields, in order: D gene, J gene, clone size, V gene, CDR3 protein, CDR3 DNA. The D gene is left open where the match is weak. The listing skips clone size in some rows; elsewhere it reads once, few, many or a size class.

D gene: TRBD2; J gene: TRBJ2-1; clone size: few; V gene: TRBV19; CDR3 protein: CASSIDLAGRYNEQFF; CDR3 DNA: TGTGCCAGTAGTATAGATCTAGCGGGGAGGTACAATGAGCAGTTCTTC
D gene: NA; J gene: TRBJ2-5; clone size: NA; V gene: TRBV10-3; CDR3 protein: CAISESNGETQYF; CDR3 DNA: TGTGCCATCAGTGAGTCGAACGGGGAGACCCAGTACTTC
D gene: NA; J gene: TRBJ1-5; clone size: NA; V gene: TRBV28; CDR3 protein: CASSLFEVRGNQPQHF; CDR3 DNA: TGTGCCAGCAGTTTATTTGAGGTTCGGGGCAATCAGCCCCAGCATTTT
D gene: NA; J gene: TRBJ1-5; clone size: NA; V gene: TRBV15; CDR3 protein: CATSRDRAPGPQHF; CDR3 DNA: TGTGCCACCAGCAGAGACAGGGCTCCGGGGCCCCAGCATTTT
D gene: TRBD1; J gene: TRBJ1-2; clone size: NA; V gene: TRBV28; CDR3 protein: CASTFPGQIYGYTF; CDR3 DNA: TGTGCCAGCACGTTCCCGGGACAGATCTATGGCTACACCTTC
D gene: TRBD2; J gene: TRBJ2-1; clone size: NA; V gene: TRBV7-2; CDR3 protein: CASSLGGLASNEQFF; CDR3 DNA: TGTGCCAGCAGCTTAGGGGGACTAGCCTCCAATGAGCAGTTCTTC
D gene: TRBD1; J gene: TRBJ1-2; clone size: NA; V gene: TRBV6-5; CDR3 protein: CASSYSGTVLGYTF; CDR3 DNA: TGTGCCAGCAGTTACTCGGGGACAGTGCTTGGCTACACCTTC
D gene: TRBD1; J gene: TRBJ1-2; clone size: NA; V gene: TRBV18; CDR3 protein: CASSIQGAYGYTF; CDR3 DNA: TGTGCCAGCTCAATACAGGGGGCCTATGGCTACACCTTC
D gene: NA; J gene: TRBJ2-7; clone size: NA; V gene: TRBV4-3; CDR3 protein: CASAQGGGYEQYF; CDR3 DNA: TGCGCCAGCGCGCAGGGGGGCGGGTACGAGCAGTACTTC
D gene: NA; J gene: TRBJ1-3; clone size: NA; V gene: TRBV6-4; CDR3 protein: CASSAPLAQRVGLYF; CDR3 DNA: TGTGCCAGCAGTGCCCCCCTGGCCCAGCGGGTTGGATTATATTTT